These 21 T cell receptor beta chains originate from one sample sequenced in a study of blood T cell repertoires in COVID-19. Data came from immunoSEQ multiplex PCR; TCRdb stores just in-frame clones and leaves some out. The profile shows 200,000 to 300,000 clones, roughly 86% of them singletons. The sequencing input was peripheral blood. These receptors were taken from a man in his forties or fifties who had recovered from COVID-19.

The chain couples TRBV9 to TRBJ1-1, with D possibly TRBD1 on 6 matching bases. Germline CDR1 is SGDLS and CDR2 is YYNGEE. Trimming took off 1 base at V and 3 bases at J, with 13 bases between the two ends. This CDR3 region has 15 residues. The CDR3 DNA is TGTGCCAGCAGCGTATGGGGGGGCGCGGACACTGAAGCTTTCTTT. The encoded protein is CASSVWGGADTEAFF.

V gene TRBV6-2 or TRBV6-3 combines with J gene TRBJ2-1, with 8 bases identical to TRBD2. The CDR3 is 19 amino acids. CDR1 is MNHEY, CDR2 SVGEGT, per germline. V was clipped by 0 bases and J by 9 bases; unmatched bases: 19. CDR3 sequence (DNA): TGTGCCAGCAGTTACTCAACAGGGCGGGAGGTGTACTATCGGGGTGAGCAGTTCTTC. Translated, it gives CASSYSTGREVYYRGEQFF.

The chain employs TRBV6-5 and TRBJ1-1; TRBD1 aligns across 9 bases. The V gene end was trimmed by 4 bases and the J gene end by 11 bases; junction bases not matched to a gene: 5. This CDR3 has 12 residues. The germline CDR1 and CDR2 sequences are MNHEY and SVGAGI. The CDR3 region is CASSSVGTGAFF. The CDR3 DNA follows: TGTGCCAGCAGTTCGGTTGGGACAGGGGCTTTCTTT.

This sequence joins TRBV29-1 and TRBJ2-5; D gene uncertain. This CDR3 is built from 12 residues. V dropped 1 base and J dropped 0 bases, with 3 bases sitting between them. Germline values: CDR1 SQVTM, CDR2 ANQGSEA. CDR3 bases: TGCAGCGTTGAAGCGTACCAAGAGACCCAGTACTTC. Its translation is CSVEAYQETQYF.

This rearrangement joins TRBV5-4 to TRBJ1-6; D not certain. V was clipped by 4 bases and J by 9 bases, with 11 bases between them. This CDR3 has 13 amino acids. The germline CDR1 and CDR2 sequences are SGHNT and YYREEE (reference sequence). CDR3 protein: CASSTPTSSPLHF. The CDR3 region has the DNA TGTGCCAGCAGCACCCCGACTTCTTCACCCCTCCACTTT.

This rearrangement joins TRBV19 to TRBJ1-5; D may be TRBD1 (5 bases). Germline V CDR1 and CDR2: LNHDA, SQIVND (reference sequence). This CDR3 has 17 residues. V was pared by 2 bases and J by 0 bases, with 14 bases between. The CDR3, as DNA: TGTGCCAGTAGTATACCCAGGGAAGGGCCTAGCAATCAGCCCCAGCATTTT. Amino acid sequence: CASSIPREGPSNQPQHF.

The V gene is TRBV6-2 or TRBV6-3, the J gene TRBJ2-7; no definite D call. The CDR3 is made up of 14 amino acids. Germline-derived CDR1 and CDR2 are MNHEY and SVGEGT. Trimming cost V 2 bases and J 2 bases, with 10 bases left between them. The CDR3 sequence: CASSYEYTTYEQYF. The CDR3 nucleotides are TGTGCCAGCAGTTACGAGTATACCACCTACGAGCAGTACTTC.

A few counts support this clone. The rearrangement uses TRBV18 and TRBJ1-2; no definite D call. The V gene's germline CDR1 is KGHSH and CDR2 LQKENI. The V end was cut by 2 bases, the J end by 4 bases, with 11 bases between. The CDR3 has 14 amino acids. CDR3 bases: TGTGCCAGCTCACCATCAACAGCTACCTATGGCTACACCTTC. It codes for CASSPSTATYGYTF.

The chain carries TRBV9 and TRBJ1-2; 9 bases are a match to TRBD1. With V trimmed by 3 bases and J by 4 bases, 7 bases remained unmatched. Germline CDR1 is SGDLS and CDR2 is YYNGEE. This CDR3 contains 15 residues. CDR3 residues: CASSGAGTGPYGYTF. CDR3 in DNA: TGTGCCAGCAGCGGGGCCGGGACAGGGCCCTATGGCTACACCTTC.

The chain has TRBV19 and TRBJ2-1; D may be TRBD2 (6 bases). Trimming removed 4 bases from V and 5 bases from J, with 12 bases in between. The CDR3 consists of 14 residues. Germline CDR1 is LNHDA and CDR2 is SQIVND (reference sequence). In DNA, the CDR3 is TGTGCCAGTAGTAGCGGGGTCAATAACAATGAGCAGTTCTTC. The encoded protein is CASSSGVNNNEQFF.

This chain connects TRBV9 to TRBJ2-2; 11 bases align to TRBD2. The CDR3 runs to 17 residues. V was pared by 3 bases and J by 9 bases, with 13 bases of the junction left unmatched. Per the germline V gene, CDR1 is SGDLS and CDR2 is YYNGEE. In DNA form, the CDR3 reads TGTGCCAGCAGCGGTAGAGGGACTAGCGGTCTCACGAGGGAGCTGTTTTTT. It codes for CASSGRGTSGLTRELFF.

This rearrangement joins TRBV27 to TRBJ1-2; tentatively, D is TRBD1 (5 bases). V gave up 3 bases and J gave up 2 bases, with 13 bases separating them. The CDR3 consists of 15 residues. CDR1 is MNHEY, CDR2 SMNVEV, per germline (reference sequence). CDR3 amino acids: CASSFGQGSNYGYTF. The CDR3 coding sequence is TGTGCCAGCAGTTTTGGCCAGGGCAGCAACTATGGCTACACCTTC.

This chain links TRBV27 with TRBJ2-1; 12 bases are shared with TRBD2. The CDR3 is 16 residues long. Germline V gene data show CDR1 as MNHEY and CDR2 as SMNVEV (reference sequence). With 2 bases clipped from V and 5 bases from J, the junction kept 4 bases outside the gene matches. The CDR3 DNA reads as TGTGCCAGCAGTTTACCACTAGCGGGGGGCAACAATGAGCAGTTCTTC. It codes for CASSLPLAGGNNEQFF.

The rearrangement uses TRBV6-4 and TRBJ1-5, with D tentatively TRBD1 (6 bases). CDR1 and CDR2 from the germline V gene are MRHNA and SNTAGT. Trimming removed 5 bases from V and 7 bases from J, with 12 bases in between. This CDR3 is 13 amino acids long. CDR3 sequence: CASSFARGQPQHF. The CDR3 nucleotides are TGTGCCAGCAGTTTCGCCAGGGGACAGCCCCAGCATTTT.

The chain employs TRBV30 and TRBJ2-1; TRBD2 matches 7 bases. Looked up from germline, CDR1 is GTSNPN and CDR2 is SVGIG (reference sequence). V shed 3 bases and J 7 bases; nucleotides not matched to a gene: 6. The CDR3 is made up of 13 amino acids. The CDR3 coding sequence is TGTGCCTGGAGCCGGACTAGTGTTAATGAGCAGTTCTTC. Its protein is CAWSRTSVNEQFF.

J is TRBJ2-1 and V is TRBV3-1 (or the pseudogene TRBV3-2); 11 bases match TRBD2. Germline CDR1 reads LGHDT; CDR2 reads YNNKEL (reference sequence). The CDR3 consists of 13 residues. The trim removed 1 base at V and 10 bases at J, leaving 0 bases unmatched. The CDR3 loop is CASSQGLAGEQFF. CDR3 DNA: TGTGCCAGCAGCCAAGGACTAGCGGGAGAGCAGTTCTTC.

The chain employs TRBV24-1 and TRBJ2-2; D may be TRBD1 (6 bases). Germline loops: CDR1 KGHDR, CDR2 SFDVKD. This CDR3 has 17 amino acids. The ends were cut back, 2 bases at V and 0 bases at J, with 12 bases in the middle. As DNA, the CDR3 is TGTGCCACCAGTGATTACCAGGGGCCTTCGAACACCGGGGAGCTGTTTTTT. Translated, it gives CATSDYQGPSNTGELFF.

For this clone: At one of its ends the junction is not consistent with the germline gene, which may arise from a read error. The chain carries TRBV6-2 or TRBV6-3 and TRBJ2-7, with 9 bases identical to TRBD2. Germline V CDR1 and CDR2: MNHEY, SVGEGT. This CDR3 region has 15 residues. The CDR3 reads CASSLIPAGGPLIVF. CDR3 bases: TGTGCCAGCAGTTTAATCCCAGCGGGAGGCCCACTAATAGTATTC.

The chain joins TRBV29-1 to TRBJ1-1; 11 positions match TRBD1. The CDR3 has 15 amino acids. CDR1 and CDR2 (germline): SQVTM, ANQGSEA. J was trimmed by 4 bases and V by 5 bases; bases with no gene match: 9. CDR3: CSVRWTGGAGTEAFF. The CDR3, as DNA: TGCAGCGTTCGATGGACAGGGGGCGCGGGCACTGAAGCTTTCTTT.

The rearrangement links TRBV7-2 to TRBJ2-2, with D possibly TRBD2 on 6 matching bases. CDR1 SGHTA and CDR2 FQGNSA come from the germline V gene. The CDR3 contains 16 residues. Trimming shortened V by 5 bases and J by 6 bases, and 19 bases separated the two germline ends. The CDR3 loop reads CASSPSGGKAPGELFF. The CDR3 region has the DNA TGTGCCAGCAGCCCCTCGGGCGGGAAAGCCCCCGGGGAGCTGTTTTTT.

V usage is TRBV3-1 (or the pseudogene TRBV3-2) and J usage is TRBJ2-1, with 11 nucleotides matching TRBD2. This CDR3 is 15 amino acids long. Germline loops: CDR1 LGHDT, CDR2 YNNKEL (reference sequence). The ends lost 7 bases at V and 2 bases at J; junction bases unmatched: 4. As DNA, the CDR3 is TGTGCCAGCAACACACTAGCGGGGGCCTACAATGAGCAGTTCTTC. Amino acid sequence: CASNTLAGAYNEQFF.